The 11 T cell receptor beta chains listed next were all sequenced from one sample in a study of vaccination and CD4 T cells after COVID-19. Once obtained from cultured CD4+ T cells, the DNA was sequenced using the Oncomine TCR Beta short-read assay. TCRdb fed the PCR reads into MiXCR, producing one record per CDR3 protein. Here the sample spans about 15,000 distinct CDR3 sequences, just over 20% being singletons. Their target antigens are unknown. Described treatment: approximately 9-day PBMC culture with coronavirus spike peptide pools or control peptides (ViraFEST assay). This specimen consisted of CD4+ T cells from blood, cultured in vitro, obtained before SARS-CoV-2 vaccination. These TCRs come from a human donor who received a COVID-19 vaccine.

The J gene is TRBJ2-5, the V gene TRBV5-1, with D perhaps matching TRBD1 (5 bases). The CDR3 extends over 15 amino acids. Trimming took off 0 bases at V and 7 bases at J, with 16 bases between the two ends. Germline values: CDR1 SGHRS, CDR2 YFSETQ. CDR3 protein: CASSLEVGDLGTQYF. In nucleotides, the CDR3 is TGCGCCAGCAGCTTGGAGGTAGGGGATCTGGGGACCCAGTACTTC.

This clonotype was picked up a small number of times. The chain joins TRBV6-5 to TRBJ1-1; 7 bases align to TRBD1. The CDR3 sequence is 15 residues long. The germline V gene encodes CDR1 MNHEY and CDR2 SVGAGI. V was clipped by 0 bases and J by 6 bases; unmatched bases: 7. CDR3 amino acids: CASSYSKGASAEAFF. The CDR3 DNA follows: TGTGCCAGCAGTTACTCGAAGGGGGCGTCGGCTGAAGCTTTCTTT.

This clonotype showed up just a few times. The chain joins TRBV10-2 to TRBJ2-7, with D possibly TRBD2 on 5 matching bases. From germline, CDR1 is WSHSY and CDR2 SAAADI. The CDR3 totals 14 residues. The germline V and J ends were trimmed by 6 bases and 1 base, with 13 bases remaining between them. Here the CDR3 reads CASSPPSGSYEQYF. CDR3 coding DNA: TGCGCCAGCAGCCCCCCCTCGGGATCCTACGAGCAGTACTTC.

Of note for this clonotype: A junction end diverges from the germline sequence, so it may reflect a read error. The chain recombines TRBV5-3 with TRBJ2-7, with 9 bases fitting TRBD1. TRBV5-3 belongs to the ORF category, with a function that is uncertain. The CDR3 is 14 amino acids. CDR3 protein: CASSLYRGLYEQYF. The CDR3 coding sequence is TGTGCCAGCAGCTTGTACAGGGGGCTGTACGAGCAGTACTTC.

This chain connects TRBV18 to TRBJ1-6; TRBD1 aligns across 7 bases. J lost 6 bases, V lost 1 base, and 6 bases had no gene match. CDR3 length equals 16 residues. Germline CDR1 reads KGHSH; CDR2 reads LQKENI. The CDR3 sequence is CASSPLINRGNSPLHF. The CDR3 DNA reads TGTGCCAGCTCACCACTTATCAACAGGGGTAATTCACCCCTCCACTTT.

This chain connects TRBV7-2 to TRBJ2-6; D is possibly TRBD1 (6 bases). Between the trimmed V and J ends, which lost 0 bases and 0 bases, there was a span of 12 bases. The CDR3 loop spans 18 amino acids. The germline gives CDR1 SGHTA, CDR2 FQGNSA. The CDR3 DNA reads as TGTGCCAGCAGCTTAGCGGGGGCGAAGTTCTCTGGGGCCAACGTCCTGACTTTC. Translated: CASSLAGAKFSGANVLTF.

V and J are TRBV11-2 and TRBJ2-1; D is possibly TRBD1 (6 bases). Trimming took off 5 bases at V and 0 bases at J, with 17 bases between the two ends. The CDR3 extends over 17 amino acids. Germline V CDR1 and CDR2: SGHAT, FQNNGV. DNA of the CDR3: TGTGCCAGCAGCACCCAGCTATCACAGGGCTCCTACAATGAGCAGTTCTTC. As protein: CASSTQLSQGSYNEQFF.

The chain joins TRBV9 to TRBJ1-2; no firm D call. The CDR3 is 16 amino acids. Germline V gives CDR1 SGDLS, CDR2 YYNGEE. V lost 0 bases and J 4 bases, leaving 16 bases between the germline ends. The DNA for the CDR3 is TGTGCCAGCAGCGTAGTGGGAAACGGGTATACCTATGGCTACACCTTC. Amino acids: CASSVVGNGYTYGYTF.

The rearrangement links TRBV10-3 to TRBJ1-4; possible D gene TRBD1, 5 bases. Germline assignment: CDR1 ENHRY and CDR2 SYGVKD. The CDR3 is 12 amino acids. V was trimmed by 6 bases and J by 14 bases, leaving 16 bases between them. CDR3 residues: CAISPYGAELFF. CDR3 DNA: TGTGCCATCAGCCCCTATGGGGCTGAGCTGTTTTTT.

In its sample, this clonotype was seen a few times. This rearrangement joins TRBV12-3 or TRBV12-4 to TRBJ1-5; 10 bases align to TRBD1. The CDR3 consists of 14 residues. With 6 bases clipped from V and 5 bases from J, the junction kept 4 bases outside the gene matches. Here the CDR3 DNA reads TGTGCCAGCAGCTTCGGACAGGGGGATCAGCCCCAGCATTTT. Protein product: CASSFGQGDQPQHF.

In its sample, this clonotype was seen a few times. V gene TRBV5-1 combines with J gene TRBJ2-3; D perhaps matches TRBD2 (6 bases). This CDR3 has 14 amino acids. Germline V gene sequence: CDR1 SGHRS, CDR2 YFSETQ. With 0 bases removed from V and 3 bases from J, the gap between germline ends came to 8 bases. CDR3 region: CASSLGLATDTQYF. The DNA for the CDR3 is TGCGCCAGCAGCTTGGGCCTAGCGACAGATACGCAGTATTTT. Filled out from reference TRBV5-1 and TRBJ2-3, the complete variable domain reads KAGVTQTPRYLIKTRGQQVTLSCSPISGHRSVSWYQQTPGQGLQFLFEYFSETQRNKGNFPGRFSGRQFSNSRSEMNVSTLELGDSALYLCASSLGLATDTQYFGPGTRLTVL.